This note documents a single TCR beta chain sequence. As yet, its antigen is unknown. This sample is part of a study of cytomegalovirus exposure and HLA in healthy donors. The primer mix had 60 Vbeta and 13 Jbeta primers. Sequenced by immunoSEQ multiplex PCR; TCRdb stores in-frame clones only, minus some. This sample carries some 150,000 clones, 60% to 85% of them seen once, and the ten largest clones take approximately 1.8%. This CDR3 spans 16 amino acids. The V and J ends lost 3 bases and 5 bases, in that order; junction bases with no gene match: 6. The germline V gene has CDR1 SGDLS and CDR2 YYNGEE. Study findings and constraints: The authors judged a highly shared variant cluster likely a sequencing artifact.

This TCR came from a female donor in good health and CMV-seropositive. Input material: PBMCs. V is TRBV9 and J is TRBJ2-2, with 11 bases aligning to TRBD2. The CDR3 reads CASSGGTSGATGELFF. As DNA, the CDR3 is TGTGCCAGCAGCGGAGGGACTAGCGGAGCGACCGGGGAGCTGTTTTTT.